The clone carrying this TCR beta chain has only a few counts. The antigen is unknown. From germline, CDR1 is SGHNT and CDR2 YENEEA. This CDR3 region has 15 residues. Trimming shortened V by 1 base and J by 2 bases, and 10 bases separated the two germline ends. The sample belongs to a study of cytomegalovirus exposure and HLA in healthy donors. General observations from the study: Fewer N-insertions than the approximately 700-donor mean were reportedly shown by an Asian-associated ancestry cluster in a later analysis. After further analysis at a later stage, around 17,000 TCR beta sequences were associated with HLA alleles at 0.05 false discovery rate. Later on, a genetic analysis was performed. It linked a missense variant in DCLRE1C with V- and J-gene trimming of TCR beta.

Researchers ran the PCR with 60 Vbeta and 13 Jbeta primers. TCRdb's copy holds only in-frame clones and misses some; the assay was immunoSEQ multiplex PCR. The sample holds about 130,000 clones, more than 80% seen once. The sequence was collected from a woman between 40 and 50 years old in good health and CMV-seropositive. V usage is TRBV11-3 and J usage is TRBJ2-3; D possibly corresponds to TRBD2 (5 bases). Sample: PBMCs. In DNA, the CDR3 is TGTGCCAGCAGCTTAGGTGGGAGTTACACAGATACGCAGTATTTT. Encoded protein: CASSLGGSYTDTQYF.